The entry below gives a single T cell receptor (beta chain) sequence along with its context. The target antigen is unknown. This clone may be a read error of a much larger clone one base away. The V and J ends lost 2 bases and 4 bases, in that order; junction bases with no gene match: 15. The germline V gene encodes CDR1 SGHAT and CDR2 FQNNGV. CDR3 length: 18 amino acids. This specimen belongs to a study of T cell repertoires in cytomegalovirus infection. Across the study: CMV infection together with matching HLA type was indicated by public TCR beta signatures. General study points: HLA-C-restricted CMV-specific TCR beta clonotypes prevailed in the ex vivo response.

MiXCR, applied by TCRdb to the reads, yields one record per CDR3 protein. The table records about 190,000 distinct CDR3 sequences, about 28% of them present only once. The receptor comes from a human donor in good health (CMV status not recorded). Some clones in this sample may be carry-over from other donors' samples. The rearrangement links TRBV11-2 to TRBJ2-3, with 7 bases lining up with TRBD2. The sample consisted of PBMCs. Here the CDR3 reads CASSLSPLPGLHADTQYF. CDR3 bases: TGTGCCAGCAGCTTATCCCCACTCCCGGGACTACACGCAGATACGCAGTATTTT.